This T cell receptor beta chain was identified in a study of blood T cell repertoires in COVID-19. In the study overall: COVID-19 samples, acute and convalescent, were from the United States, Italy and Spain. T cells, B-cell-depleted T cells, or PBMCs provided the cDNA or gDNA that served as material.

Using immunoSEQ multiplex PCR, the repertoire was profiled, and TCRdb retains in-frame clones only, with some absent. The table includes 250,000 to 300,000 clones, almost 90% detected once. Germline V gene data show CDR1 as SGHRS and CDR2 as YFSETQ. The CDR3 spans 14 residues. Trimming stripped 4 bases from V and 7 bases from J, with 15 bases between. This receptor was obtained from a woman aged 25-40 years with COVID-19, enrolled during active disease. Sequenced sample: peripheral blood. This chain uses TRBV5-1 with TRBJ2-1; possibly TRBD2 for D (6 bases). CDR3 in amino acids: CASSRDWVGNEQFF. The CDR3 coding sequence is TGCGCCAGCAGCAGGGACTGGGTCGGGAATGAGCAGTTCTTC.